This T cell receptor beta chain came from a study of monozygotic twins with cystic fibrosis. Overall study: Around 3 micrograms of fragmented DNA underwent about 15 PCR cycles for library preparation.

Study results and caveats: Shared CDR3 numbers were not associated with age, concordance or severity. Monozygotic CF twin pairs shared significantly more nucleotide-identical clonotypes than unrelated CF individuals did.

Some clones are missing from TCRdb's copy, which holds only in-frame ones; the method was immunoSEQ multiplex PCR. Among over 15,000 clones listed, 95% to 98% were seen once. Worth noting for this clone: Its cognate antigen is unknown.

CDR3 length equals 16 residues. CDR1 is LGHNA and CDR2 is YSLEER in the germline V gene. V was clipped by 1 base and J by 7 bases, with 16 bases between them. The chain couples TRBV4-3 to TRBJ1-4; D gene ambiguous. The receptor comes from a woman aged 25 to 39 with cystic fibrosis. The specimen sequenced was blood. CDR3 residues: CASSQGQVLSGEKLFF. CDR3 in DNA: TGCGCCAGCAGCCAAGGTCAGGTCCTTTCAGGTGAAAAACTGTTTTTT.